Listed here are 31 T cell receptor beta chains from one sample, sequenced in a study of cytomegalovirus exposure and HLA in healthy donors. Produced via immunoSEQ multiplex PCR; TCRdb's table is partial and in-frame only. The sample lists approximately 300,000 clones, approximately 90% occurring once. The sequenced sample consisted of PBMCs. The receptors were sampled from a young woman in good health and CMV-seronegative.

The chain has TRBV29-1 and TRBJ2-3; D perhaps matches TRBD1 (5 bases). In germline, CDR1 is SQVTM, CDR2 ANQGSEA. Trimming shortened V by 6 bases and J by 0 bases, and 10 bases separated the two germline ends. The CDR3 is 13 residues long. CDR3 sequence: CSVLGRSTDTQYF. The CDR3, as DNA: TGCAGCGTCCTGGGGCGTAGCACAGATACGCAGTATTTT.

This clone was seen just once. The rearrangement links TRBV5-1 to TRBJ1-1, with 9 bases lining up with TRBD1. The germline V gene encodes CDR1 SGHRS and CDR2 YFSETQ. V lost 4 bases and J lost 1; bases outside the gene matches: 2. The CDR3 covers 14 residues. DNA of the CDR3: TGCGCCAGCAGCATACAGGGGGCGAACACTGAAGCTTTCTTT. It yields the protein CASSIQGANTEAFF.

Of note for this clone: Other DNA sequences of this sample code for an identical CDR3. This chain uses TRBV6-5 with TRBJ1-4; D is possibly TRBD1 (5 bases). Trimming took 0 bases from V and 0 from J, leaving 5 bases between them. The CDR3 is 15 amino acids. Germline V gene data show CDR1 as MNHEY and CDR2 as SVGAGI. CDR3 in amino acids: CASSYSGATNEKLFF. The CDR3, as DNA: TGTGCCAGCAGTTACTCAGGGGCAACTAATGAAAAACTGTTTTTT.

The chain carries TRBV27 and TRBJ2-3; no firm D call. The V gene's germline CDR1 is MNHEY and CDR2 SMNVEV (reference sequence). The CDR3 loop spans 11 amino acids. V was clipped by 4 bases and J by 4 bases, with 3 bases between them. CDR3 amino acids: CASSSADTQYF. As DNA, the CDR3 is TGTGCCAGCAGTTCCGCAGATACGCAGTATTTT.

This chain connects TRBV4-3 to TRBJ2-6; 8 bases align to TRBD1. This CDR3 is built from 20 residues. Germline assignment: CDR1 LGHNA and CDR2 YSLEER. Trimming cost V 0 bases and J 2 bases; bases outside gene matches: 12. For the CDR3, the DNA is TGCGCCAGCAGCCAAGAGGGGCCGGCCCCACAGGGGGCTGGGGCCAACGTCCTGACTTTC. Translating it yields CASSQEGPAPQGAGANVLTF.

The V call is TRBV7-6, the J call TRBJ2-7, with 13 bases lining up with TRBD2. V shed 1 base and J 3 bases; nucleotides not matched to a gene: 3. Germline V lookup: CDR1 SGHVS, CDR2 FNYEAQ. CDR3 length: 16 residues. CDR3 in DNA: TGTGCCAGCAGCTTAGAAAGGACTAGCGGGAGCTACGAGCAGTACTTC. Its protein product is CASSLERTSGSYEQYF.

The chain has TRBV6-6 and TRBJ2-7; a weak D match, TRBD1 (6 bases). Germline loops: CDR1 MNHNY, CDR2 SVGAGI (reference sequence). V was trimmed by 2 bases and J by 2 bases, leaving 16 bases between them. The CDR3 has 16 residues. The CDR3: CASSYGRIRGTYEQYF. CDR3 DNA sequence: TGTGCCAGCAGTTACGGGCGGATCAGGGGCACCTACGAGCAGTACTTC.

This clone was detected only a few times. This chain connects TRBV7-2 to TRBJ1-2, with D possibly being TRBD1 (5 bases). Germline CDR1 is SGHTA and CDR2 is FQGNSA. V lost 4 bases and J lost 6, with 15 bases in between. The CDR3 is 14 amino acids. The CDR3, as DNA: TGTGCCAGCAGCTCCCACCAGGGTTATGATGGCTACACCTTC. Amino acid sequence: CASSSHQGYDGYTF.

This chain connects TRBV5-6 to TRBJ2-1; D is perhaps TRBD2 (6 bases). The CDR3 length is 13 residues. V gave up 4 bases and J gave up 7 bases, with 12 bases separating them. Germline CDR1 reads SGHDT; CDR2 reads YYEEEE. The CDR3 sequence: CASSPGVGNEQFF. The CDR3 nucleotides are TGTGCCAGCAGCCCGGGGGTGGGTAATGAGCAGTTCTTC.

The chain employs TRBV4-2 and TRBJ2-3; D unresolved. The germline V and J ends were trimmed by 2 bases and 2 bases, with 11 bases remaining between them. Germline CDR1 reads LGHNA; CDR2 reads YNFKEQ. This CDR3 has 15 residues. Here the CDR3 reads CASSQSAEPTDTQYF. In DNA, the CDR3 is TGTGCCAGCAGCCAAAGCGCAGAGCCCACAGATACGCAGTATTTT.

V gene TRBV27 combines with J gene TRBJ2-3; 7 bases match TRBD2. This CDR3 spans 16 amino acids. V lost 6 bases, J lost 3 bases, and 12 bases stayed unmatched. The germline CDR1 and CDR2 sequences are MNHEY and SMNVEV (reference sequence). CDR3 sequence: CASRGRRETRTDTQYF. The CDR3 region has the DNA TGTGCCAGCAGGGGTCGGCGGGAGACTCGAACAGATACGCAGTATTTT.

The rearrangement links TRBV5-1 to TRBJ2-5; weak D call: TRBD1 (6 bases). There are 16 residues in the CDR3. V lost 3 bases to trimming and J lost 0 bases, with 15 bases between them. Germline assignment: CDR1 SGHRS and CDR2 YFSETQ. The CDR3 protein is CASSSPGHGDQETQYF. The CDR3 coding sequence is TGCGCCAGCAGCTCCCCGGGACACGGGGACCAAGAGACCCAGTACTTC.

This clone was recorded only once. This chain joins TRBV9 and TRBJ2-7; D remains ambiguous. The V end lost 7 bases, the J end lost 1 base, and 12 bases lay between the germline ends. CDR1 SGDLS and CDR2 YYNGEE come from the germline V gene. The CDR3 extends over 13 amino acids. CDR3 loop: CASSSAESYEQYF. The DNA for the CDR3 is TGTGCCAGCTCTTCTGCGGAATCCTACGAGCAGTACTTC.

The chain recombines TRBV9 with TRBJ2-1; 7 bases match TRBD1. There are 13 residues in the CDR3. V shed 3 bases and J 12 bases; nucleotides not matched to a gene: 9. The germline CDR1 and CDR2 sequences are SGDLS and YYNGEE. CDR3 in amino acids: CASSGQGLSAQFF. The CDR3 DNA follows: TGTGCCAGCAGCGGACAGGGTTTAAGTGCGCAGTTCTTC.

The rearrangement uses TRBV27 and TRBJ2-1, with 8 bases lining up with TRBD2. Trimming cost V 6 bases and J 2 bases; bases outside gene matches: 9. Germline V gene lookup returns CDR1 MNHEY and CDR2 SMNVEV (reference sequence). The CDR3 contains 16 residues. CDR3 region: CASRRIAGTPYNEQFF. The CDR3 region has the DNA TGTGCCAGCAGACGAATAGCGGGAACACCCTACAATGAGCAGTTCTTC.

The rearrangement uses TRBV9 and TRBJ2-6; TRBD1 might be the D (6 bases). This CDR3 is 17 amino acids long. V dropped 2 bases and J dropped 4 bases, with 16 bases sitting between them. Germline CDR1 and CDR2: SGDLS and YYNGEE. This chain's CDR3 is CASSVTATGSGANVLTF. In DNA, the CDR3 is TGTGCCAGCAGCGTTACCGCTACAGGGTCCGGGGCCAACGTCCTGACTTTC.

The CDR3 sequence is CAWSGGTGGPNEKLFF. The DNA of the CDR3 is TGTGCCTGGAGTGGAGGGACAGGGGGTCCTAATGAAAAACTGTTTTTT. This rearrangement joins TRBV30 to TRBJ1-4, with 11 bases matching TRBD1. The V and J ends lost 1 base and 3 bases, in that order; junction bases with no gene match: 4. CDR1 is GTSNPN, CDR2 SVGIG, per germline (reference sequence). The CDR3 runs to 16 residues. The variable domain in full, with the rest retrieved from reference TRBV30 and TRBJ1-4, is SQTIHQWPATLVQPVGSPLSLECTVEGTSNPNLYWYRQAAGRGLQLLFYSVGIGQISSEVPQNLSASRPQDRQFILSSKKLLLSDSGFYLCAWSGGTGGPNEKLFFGSGTQLSVL.

J is TRBJ1-1 and V is TRBV7-9, with D maybe TRBD1 (5 bases). V lost 0 bases and J 6 bases, leaving 14 bases between the germline ends. Per the germline V gene, CDR1 is SEHNR and CDR2 is FQNEAQ (reference sequence). CDR3 length: 15 amino acids. In DNA form, the CDR3 reads TGTGCCAGCAGCTTAGCCTTACAGGCTCAGTCTGAAGCTTTCTTT. It yields the protein CASSLALQAQSEAFF.

The chain links TRBV18 to TRBJ2-1; 7 nucleotides line up with TRBD1. V trimming: 3 bases; J trimming: 5 bases; junction bases outside the gene matches: 4. Germline V gene data show CDR1 as KGHSH and CDR2 as LQKENI. The CDR3 extends over 14 amino acids. The CDR3: CASSPDRANNEQFF. The CDR3 DNA reads as TGTGCCAGCTCACCCGACAGGGCCAACAATGAGCAGTTCTTC. Supplemented by reference TRBV18 and TRBJ2-1, the full variable domain reads NAGVMQNPRHLVRRRGQEARLRCSPMKGHSHVYWYRQLPEEGLKFMVYLQKENIIDESGMPKERFSAEFPKEGPSILRIQQVVRGDSAAYFCASSPDRANNEQFFGPGTRLTVL.

This chain links TRBV5-1 with TRBJ2-7, with 7 bases aligning to TRBD2. Germline lookup yields CDR1 SGHRS and CDR2 YFSETQ. Losses at the gene ends were 4 bases for V and 2 bases for J; bases not matched to a gene: 9. The CDR3 extends over 15 amino acids. CDR3 loop: CASSQTLARPYEQYF. The DNA for the CDR3 is TGCGCCAGCAGCCAGACACTAGCGCGGCCCTACGAGCAGTACTTC.

The chain recombines TRBV4-3 with TRBJ1-4; D unclear. Germline V gene lookup returns CDR1 LGHNA and CDR2 YSLEER. V lost 2 bases and J 1 base, leaving 8 bases between the germline ends. This CDR3 is 15 amino acids long. CDR3 DNA: TGCGCCAGCAGCCAACCCGGGGAAACTAATGAAAAACTGTTTTTT. Its translation: CASSQPGETNEKLFF.

CDR3 loop: CASSTTLKSNQPQHF. CDR3 DNA sequence: TGTGCCAGCAGCACTACATTAAAGAGCAATCAGCCCCAGCATTTT. This rearrangement joins TRBV28 to TRBJ1-5; D is unresolved. The V end was cut by 6 bases, the J end by 1 base, with 13 bases between. Germline V gene data show CDR1 as MDHEN and CDR2 as SYDVKM. This CDR3 has 15 residues.

The V gene is TRBV28, the J gene TRBJ1-2; perhaps TRBD1 as D (6 bases). The CDR3 is made up of 13 amino acids. The V gene lost 3 bases and the J gene lost 8 bases, with 13 bases spanning the gap. Germline lookup yields CDR1 MDHEN and CDR2 SYDVKM. CDR3 DNA sequence: TGTGCCAGCAGTTTCAGGGGCGACGGGGGCTACACCTTC. Encoded protein: CASSFRGDGGYTF.

In this sample, this clone turned up a few times. V usage is TRBV5-1 and J usage is TRBJ2-3, with 7 nucleotides matching TRBD2. The CDR3 has 11 residues. Trimming cost V 7 bases and J 5 bases; bases outside gene matches: 1. Germline CDR1 SGHRS, CDR2 YFSETQ. The CDR3 DNA reads TGCGCCAGCGGCGGGGGAGATACGCAGTATTTT. Amino acids: CASGGGDTQYF.

The chain has TRBV6-5 and TRBJ1-1, with a tentative D call TRBD1 (5 bases). CDR3 size: 13 residues. Looked up from germline, CDR1 is MNHEY and CDR2 is SVGAGI. CDR3 sequence (DNA): TGTGTCATCTCACGGGGGACGAACACTGAAGCTTTCTTT. Translating it yields CVISRGTNTEAFF.

V and J are TRBV6-5 and TRBJ2-7; TRBD1 agrees at 12 bases. The CDR3 is 15 amino acids. J lost 4 bases, V lost 5 bases, and 6 bases had no gene match. Germline CDR1 and CDR2: MNHEY and SVGAGI. CDR3 protein: CASSLGQGAGYEQYF. The DNA of the CDR3 is TGTGCCAGCAGTCTGGGACAGGGGGCAGGTTACGAGCAGTACTTC.

This clone was seen more than once but under ten times. Additional DNA sequences in this sample encode the identical CDR3. The chain recombines TRBV7-2 with TRBJ1-1; D remains ambiguous. Germline loops: CDR1 SGHTA, CDR2 FQGNSA. The CDR3 runs to 12 residues. The V end was cut by 1 base, the J end by 5 bases, with 5 bases between. CDR3 DNA: TGTGCCAGCAGCTTAGACCGGACTGAAGCTTTCTTT. It codes for CASSLDRTEAFF.

The chain recombines TRBV29-1 with TRBJ1-5; 10 nucleotides align to TRBD1. Unmatched junction bases numbered 2, after V lost 7 bases and J lost 2 bases. The CDR3 has 13 residues. The germline CDR1 and CDR2 sequences are SQVTM and ANQGSEA. The CDR3 DNA reads TGCAGCGCAGGACAGGGGGGCAATCAGCCCCAGCATTTT. It codes for CSAGQGGNQPQHF.

The J gene is TRBJ2-7, the V gene TRBV7-2; D might be TRBD2 (5 bases). CDR3 length equals 14 residues. Germline V gene sequence: CDR1 SGHTA, CDR2 FQGNSA. The V end was cut by 0 bases, the J end by 3 bases, with 9 bases between. The CDR3 region is CASSLAGAGYEQYF. The CDR3 DNA is TGTGCCAGCAGCTTAGCGGGAGCTGGCTACGAGCAGTACTTC.

This sequence joins TRBV5-1 and TRBJ2-1, with 9 bases matching TRBD2. The CDR3 extends over 15 amino acids. V lost 5 bases and J lost 5; bases outside the gene matches: 8. The germline V gene has CDR1 SGHRS and CDR2 YFSETQ. CDR3 protein: CASRDETSGNNEQFF. For the CDR3, the DNA is TGCGCCAGCAGAGACGAGACTAGCGGAAACAATGAGCAGTTCTTC.

This sequence joins TRBV18 and TRBJ2-3, with TRBD2 as a possible D gene (5 bases). The CDR3 covers 16 residues. From germline, CDR1 is KGHSH and CDR2 LQKENI. Deletions cut 6 bases from V and 0 bases from J, with 16 bases between. CDR3 in DNA: TGTGCCAGCTCGCTTAACGGGAATCCTAGCACAGATACGCAGTATTTT. Translating it yields CASSLNGNPSTDTQYF. Supplemented by reference TRBV18 and TRBJ2-3, the full variable domain reads NAGVMQNPRHLVRRRGQEARLRCSPMKGHSHVYWYRQLPEEGLKFMVYLQKENIIDESGMPKERFSAEFPKEGPSILRIQQVVRGDSAAYFCASSLNGNPSTDTQYFGPGTRLTVL.